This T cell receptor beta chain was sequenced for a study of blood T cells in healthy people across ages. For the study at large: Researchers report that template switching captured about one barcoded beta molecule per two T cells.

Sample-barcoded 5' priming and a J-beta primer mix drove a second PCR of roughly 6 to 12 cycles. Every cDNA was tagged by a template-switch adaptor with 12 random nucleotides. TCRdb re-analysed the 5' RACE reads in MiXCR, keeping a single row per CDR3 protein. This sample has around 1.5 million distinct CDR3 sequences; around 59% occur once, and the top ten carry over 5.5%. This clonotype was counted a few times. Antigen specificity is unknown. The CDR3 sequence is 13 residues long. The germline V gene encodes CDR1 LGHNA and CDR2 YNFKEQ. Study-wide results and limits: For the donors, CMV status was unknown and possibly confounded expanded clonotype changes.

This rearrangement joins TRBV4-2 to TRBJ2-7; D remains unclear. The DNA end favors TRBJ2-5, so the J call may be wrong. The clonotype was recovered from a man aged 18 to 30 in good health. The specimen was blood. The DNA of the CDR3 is TGTGCCAGCAGCCGCGTCCTTGGGGAGACCCAGTACTTC. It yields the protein CASSRVLGETQYF.